Below are 7 T cell receptor beta chains sequenced from a single sample in a study of STAT5B mutations in CD4+ large granular lymphocyte leukemia. Assay: immunoSEQ multiplex PCR; the TCRdb copy retains only in-frame clones and omits some. This table has tens of thousands of clones, approximately 71% appearing once. Sequenced sample: CD4+ T cells from blood buffy coats. The receptors here all came from a human donor in good health.

The rearrangement uses TRBV28 and TRBJ2-7, with a tentative D call TRBD1 (6 bases). V lost 6 bases, J lost 4 bases, and 13 bases lay in between. The germline CDR1 and CDR2 sequences are MDHEN and SYDVKM. This CDR3 is 13 amino acids long. The CDR3 DNA follows: TGTGCCAGCAGGGGTACCCAGGGGTACGAGCAGTACTTC. Protein product: CASRGTQGYEQYF.

The DNA of the CDR3 is TGTGCCAGCATCCCACAGGATGCCTCTGGAAACACCATATATTTT. This codes for CASIPQDASGNTIYF. This sequence joins TRBV28 and TRBJ1-3; weak D call: TRBD1 (5 bases). The CDR3 runs to 15 residues. The V and J ends lost 7 bases and 0 bases respectively, with 13 bases between them. The germline V gene encodes CDR1 MDHEN and CDR2 SYDVKM.

The chain is built from TRBV11-2 and TRBJ2-1, with D perhaps assigned TRBD1 or TRBD2 (6 bases each). Looked up from germline, CDR1 is SGHAT and CDR2 is FQNNGV. The V end was cut by 5 bases, the J end by 6 bases, with 14 bases between. This CDR3 is built from 14 residues. DNA for the CDR3: TGTGCCAGCAGCCTCCTAGGGGGGCTCAATGAGCAGTTCTTC. Translated: CASSLLGGLNEQFF.

The chain couples TRBV29-1 to TRBJ2-2; possibly TRBD2 for D (6 bases). Germline V gene lookup returns CDR1 SQVTM and CDR2 ANQGSEA. This CDR3 contains 14 residues. V lost 7 bases and J 0 bases, leaving 12 bases between the germline ends. The DNA for the CDR3 is TGCAGCGGAGGAGCGGGCTCGAACACCGGGGAGCTGTTTTTT. This translates into CSGGAGSNTGELFF.

The chain carries TRBV5-4 and TRBJ2-2, with D perhaps matching TRBD1 (6 bases). In germline, CDR1 is SGHNT, CDR2 YYREEE (reference sequence). This CDR3 comprises 15 residues. The V end lost 3 bases, the J end lost 3 bases, and 12 bases lay between the germline ends. The CDR3 DNA sequence: TGTGCCAGCAGCTCTAAGACAGGTCACACCGGGGAGCTGTTTTTT. It encodes CASSSKTGHTGELFF. The entire variable domain, with the rest obtained from reference TRBV5-4 and TRBJ2-2, is as follows: ETGVTQSPTHLIKTRGQQVTLRCSSQSGHNTVSWYQQALGQGPQFIFQYYREEENGRGNFPPRFSGLQFPNYSSELNVNALELDDSALYLCASSSKTGHTGELFFGEGSRLTVL.

J is TRBJ2-7 and V is TRBV4-1, with D maybe TRBD1 (5 bases). V lost 1 base and J lost 0, with 13 bases in between. This CDR3 contains 16 residues. Germline CDR1 MGHRA, CDR2 YSYEKL. CDR3 bases: TGCGCCAGCAGCCAAGCCACAGGTTTCACCTCCTACGAGCAGTACTTC. Encoded protein: CASSQATGFTSYEQYF.

This chain joins TRBV5-1 and TRBJ2-2, with D perhaps being TRBD1 or TRBD2 (5 bases each). Trimming pared 0 bases from V and 4 bases from J, leaving 16 bases between. Looked up from germline, CDR1 is SGHRS and CDR2 is YFSETQ. This CDR3 is built from 17 residues. The CDR3 spells CASSLVGDKIRTGELFF. Written as DNA, the CDR3 is TGCGCCAGCAGCTTGGTGGGGGATAAAATCCGCACCGGGGAGCTGTTTTTT.